Listed here are 15 T cell receptor beta chains from one sample, sequenced in a study of CD8 T cells in ankylosing spondylitis. Study observations and caveats: Several highly homologous variants made up a TCR beta motif, and this motif appeared characteristic of ankylosing spondylitis blood.

No antigen has been identified for these receptors. From the 5' RACE reads, TCRdb called clonotypes with MiXCR, one entry per CDR3 protein. Of around 130,000 distinct CDR3 sequences listed, 17% are singletons. Sequencing used blood, either unsorted or a sorted T cell fraction (not recorded which). These TCRs come from a male donor with ankylosing spondylitis.

The chain joins TRBV2 to TRBJ2-7; D not resolved. The V end was cut by 1 base, the J end by 7 bases, with 17 bases between. This CDR3 is built from 15 residues. Per the germline V gene, CDR1 is SNHLY and CDR2 is FYNNEI. CDR3 residues: CASSEDRHPTVEQYF. CDR3 coding DNA: TGTGCCAGCAGTGAAGACCGACACCCAACAGTTGAGCAGTACTTC.

This clonotype was observed at least ten times. V is TRBV12-3 or TRBV12-4 and J is TRBJ1-2; possible D gene TRBD1, 6 bases. The CDR3 is 13 amino acids. V was clipped by 1 base and J by 8 bases, with 11 bases between them. The CDR3 region has the DNA TGTGCCAGCAGTTTAGTATACAGGGTGGGCTACACCTTC. Translated, it gives CASSLVYRVGYTF.

The sample holds many counts of this clonotype. This chain's CDR3 is CSALPLTDTQYF. CDR3 nucleotide sequence: TGCAGCGCCCTTCCTCTCACAGATACGCAGTATTTT. This chain links TRBV29-1 with TRBJ2-3; D is undetermined. Germline values: CDR1 SQVTM, CDR2 ANQGSEA. This CDR3 has 12 residues. The germline V and J ends were trimmed by 7 bases and 2 bases, with 10 bases remaining between them.

This clonotype was found many times. The rearrangement uses TRBV2 and TRBJ2-2, with 8 bases lining up with TRBD1. The CDR3 runs to 13 residues. Germline loops: CDR1 SNHLY, CDR2 FYNNEI. With 7 bases clipped from V and 4 bases from J, the junction kept 2 bases outside the gene matches. The DNA for the CDR3 is TGTGCCAGCATCGGACAGGGCACCGGGGAGCTGTTTTTT. It encodes CASIGQGTGELFF. The entire variable domain, with the rest obtained from reference TRBV2 and TRBJ2-2, is as follows: EPEVTQTPSHQVTQMGQEVILRCVPISNHLYFYWYRQILGQKVEFLVSFYNNEISEKSEIFDDQFSVERPDGSNFTLKIRSTKLEDSAMYFCASIGQGTGELFFGEGSRLTVL.

This clonotype was seen many times. V usage is TRBV2 and J usage is TRBJ2-1; a possible D gene is TRBD2 (6 bases). The CDR3 loop spans 16 amino acids. Germline values: CDR1 SNHLY, CDR2 FYNNEI. Trimming took off 0 bases at V and 4 bases at J, with 13 bases between the two ends. The CDR3 DNA is TGTGCCAGCAGTGAAGCTCAGCTAGCGCCATACAATGAGCAGTTCTTC. This codes for CASSEAQLAPYNEQFF.

The chain combines TRBV4-3 with TRBJ2-7, with D possibly matching TRBD1 (6 bases). Per the germline V gene, CDR1 is LGHNA and CDR2 is YSLEER. V shed 3 bases and J shed 3 bases, with 9 bases lying between them. This CDR3 is built from 13 residues. CDR3 sequence (DNA): TGCGCCAGCAGCCACTCACAGGGCTACGAGCAGTACTTC. It codes for CASSHSQGYEQYF.

This clonotype was seen repeatedly, ten times or more. The V gene is TRBV7-4, the J gene TRBJ1-3, with unresolved D. Germline assignment: CDR1 SGHVT and CDR2 SQSDAQ. V was pared by 3 bases and J by 2 bases, with 5 bases between. The CDR3 has 13 residues. In DNA, the CDR3 is TGTGCCAGCAGCTTCCACACTGGAAACACCATATATTTT. It translates to CASSFHTGNTIYF.

CDR3: CASSQWTSGSPVYEQYF. The DNA of the CDR3 is TGTGCCAGCAGTCAATGGACTAGCGGGAGCCCCGTCTACGAGCAGTACTTC. This chain connects TRBV28 to TRBJ2-7, with 13 bases identical to TRBD2. The germline gives CDR1 MDHEN, CDR2 SYDVKM. Trimming took 5 bases from V and 3 from J; bases not matched to a gene: 10. The CDR3 sequence is 17 residues long.

At least ten counts were recorded for this clonotype. The chain couples TRBV7-9 to TRBJ2-2; the D is unclear. The CDR3 length is 15 residues. V was clipped by 3 bases and J by 0 bases, with 8 bases between them. The germline V gene encodes CDR1 SEHNR and CDR2 FQNEAQ (reference sequence). The CDR3 sequence: CASSFGHANTGELFF. Here the CDR3 DNA reads TGTGCCAGCAGCTTTGGGCACGCGAACACCGGGGAGCTGTTTTTT.

This clonotype came up a few times. The V call is TRBV6-6, the J call TRBJ2-2; D call uncertain. This CDR3 has 12 residues. Germline-derived CDR1 and CDR2 are MNHNY and SVGAGI (reference sequence). V was clipped by 2 bases and J by 9 bases, with 7 bases between them. CDR3 loop: CASSYAVRELFF. The CDR3 coding sequence is TGTGCCAGCAGTTACGCGGTACGGGAGCTGTTTTTT.

This clonotype was seen a few times. The J gene is TRBJ2-7, the V gene TRBV6-2 or TRBV6-3; TRBD2 matches 10 bases. The germline CDR1 and CDR2 sequences are MNHEY and SVGEGT. This CDR3 is 17 amino acids long. V was clipped by 0 bases and J by 2 bases; unmatched bases: 7. CDR3 loop: CASSYSISGRRTYEQYF. CDR3 nucleotides: TGTGCCAGCAGTTACTCGATTAGCGGGAGGCGAACCTACGAGCAGTACTTC.

This clonotype came up a few times. The V and J genes are TRBV9 and TRBJ2-1; 7 bases agree with TRBD1. The CDR3 extends over 16 amino acids. Germline V gene sequence: CDR1 SGDLS, CDR2 YYNGEE. Trimming removed 0 bases from V and 0 bases from J; junction bases left unmatched: 3. This CDR3 reads CASSVGGGRSYNEQFF. The CDR3 nucleotides read TGTGCCAGCAGCGTAGGAGGGGGCCGCTCCTACAATGAGCAGTTCTTC. Drawing the rest from reference TRBV9 and TRBJ2-1, the complete variable domain is DSGVTQTPKHLITATGQRVTLRCSPRSGDLSVYWYQQSLDQGLQFLIQYYNGEERAKGNILERFSAQQFPDLHSELNLSSLELGDSALYFCASSVGGGRSYNEQFFGPGTRLTVL.

This clonotype was found a few times. The gene calls are TRBV5-6 and TRBJ2-1, with 8 bases aligning to TRBD2. From germline, CDR1 is SGHDT and CDR2 YYEEEE. Trimming took 2 bases from V and 4 from J; bases not matched to a gene: 8. The length of the CDR3 is 16 residues. CDR3 bases: TGTGCCAGCAGCTTCGGGGCGGGAGGTCGGTACAATGAGCAGTTCTTC. The encoded protein is CASSFGAGGRYNEQFF.

This CDR3 reads CSAQASGEGDTQYF. The CDR3, as DNA: TGCAGTGCTCAGGCTAGCGGGGAAGGGGATACGCAGTATTTT. The V and J genes are TRBV20-1 and TRBJ2-3; TRBD2 matches at 9 bases. With V trimmed by 5 bases and J by 6 bases, 9 bases remained unmatched. Per the germline V gene, CDR1 is DFQATT and CDR2 is SNEGSKA (reference sequence). The CDR3 is 14 amino acids.

V gene TRBV7-2 combines with J gene TRBJ1-1; no firm D call. V was trimmed by 3 bases and J by 11 bases, leaving 13 bases between them. The germline V gene encodes CDR1 SGHTA and CDR2 FQGNSA. The CDR3 runs to 12 residues. Here the CDR3 reads CASSFPPLEAFF. In DNA, the CDR3 is TGTGCCAGCAGCTTTCCGCCGTTGGAGGCTTTCTTT.